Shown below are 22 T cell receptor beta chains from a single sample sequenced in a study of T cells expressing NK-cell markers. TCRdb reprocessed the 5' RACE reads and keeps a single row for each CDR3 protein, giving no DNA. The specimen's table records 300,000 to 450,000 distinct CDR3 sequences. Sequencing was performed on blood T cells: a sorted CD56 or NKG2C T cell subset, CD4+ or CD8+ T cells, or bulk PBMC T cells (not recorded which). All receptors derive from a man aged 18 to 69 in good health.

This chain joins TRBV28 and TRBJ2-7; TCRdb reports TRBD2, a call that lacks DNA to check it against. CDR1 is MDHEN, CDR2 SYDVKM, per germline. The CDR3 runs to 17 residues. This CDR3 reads CASSFSNLGTGAYEQYF.

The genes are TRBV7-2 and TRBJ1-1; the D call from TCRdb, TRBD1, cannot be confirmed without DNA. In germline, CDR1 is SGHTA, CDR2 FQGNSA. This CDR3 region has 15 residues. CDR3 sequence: CASTPSTPQGSTAFF.

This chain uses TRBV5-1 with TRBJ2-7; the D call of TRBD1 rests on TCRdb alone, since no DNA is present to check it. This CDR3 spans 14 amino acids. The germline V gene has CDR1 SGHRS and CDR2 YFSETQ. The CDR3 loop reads CASSVRQGAYEQYF.

CDR3 protein: CASSMIGQGRNEQFF. V is TRBV6-5 and J is TRBJ2-1; TCRdb names TRBD1, which stays unverified in the absence of DNA. CDR3 length: 15 residues. Germline V lookup: CDR1 MNHEY, CDR2 SVGAGI.

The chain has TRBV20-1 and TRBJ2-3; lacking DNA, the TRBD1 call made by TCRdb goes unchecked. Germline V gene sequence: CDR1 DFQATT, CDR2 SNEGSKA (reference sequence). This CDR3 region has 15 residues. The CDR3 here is CSARQGTGTADTQYF.

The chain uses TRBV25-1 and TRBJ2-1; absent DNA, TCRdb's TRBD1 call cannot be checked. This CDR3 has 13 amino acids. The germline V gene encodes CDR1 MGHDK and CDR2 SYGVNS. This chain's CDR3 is CASSDPGFNEQFF.

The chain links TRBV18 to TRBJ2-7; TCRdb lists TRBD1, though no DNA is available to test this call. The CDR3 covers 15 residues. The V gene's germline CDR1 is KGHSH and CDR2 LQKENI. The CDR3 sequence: CASSEHGTGINEQYF.

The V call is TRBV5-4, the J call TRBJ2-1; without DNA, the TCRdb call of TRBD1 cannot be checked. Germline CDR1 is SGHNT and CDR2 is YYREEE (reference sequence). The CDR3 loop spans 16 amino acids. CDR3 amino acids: CASSLLGQGGHNEQFF.

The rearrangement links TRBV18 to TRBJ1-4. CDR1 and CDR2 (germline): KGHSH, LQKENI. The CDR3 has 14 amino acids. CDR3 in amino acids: CASSSDATNEKLFF.

This chain's CDR3 is CASGGGTTNTYNEQFF. The V call is TRBV6-1, the J call TRBJ2-1; TCRdb outputs TRBD2, but without DNA this stays unchecked. In germline, CDR1 is MNHNS, CDR2 SASEGT. The CDR3 length is 16 residues.

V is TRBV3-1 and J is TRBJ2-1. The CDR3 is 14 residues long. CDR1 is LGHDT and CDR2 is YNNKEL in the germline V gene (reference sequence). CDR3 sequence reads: CASSPHVKAGEQFF.

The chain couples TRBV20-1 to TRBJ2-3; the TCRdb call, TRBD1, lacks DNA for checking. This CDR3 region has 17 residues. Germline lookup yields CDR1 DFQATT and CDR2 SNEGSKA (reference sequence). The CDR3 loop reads CSARGSPQRGYTDTQYF.

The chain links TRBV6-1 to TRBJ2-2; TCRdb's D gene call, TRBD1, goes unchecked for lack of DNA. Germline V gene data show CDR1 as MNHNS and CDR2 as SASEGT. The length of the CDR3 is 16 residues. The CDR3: CASRTTGVSYTGELFF.

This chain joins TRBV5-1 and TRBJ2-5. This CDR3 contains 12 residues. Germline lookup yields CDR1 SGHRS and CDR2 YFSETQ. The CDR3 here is CASRGLQETQYF. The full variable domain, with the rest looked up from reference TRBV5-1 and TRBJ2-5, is KAGVTQTPRYLIKTRGQQVTLSCSPISGHRSVSWYQQTPGQGLQFLFEYFSETQRNKGNFPGRFSGRQFSNSRSEMNVSTLELGDSALYLCASRGLQETQYFGPGTRLLVL.

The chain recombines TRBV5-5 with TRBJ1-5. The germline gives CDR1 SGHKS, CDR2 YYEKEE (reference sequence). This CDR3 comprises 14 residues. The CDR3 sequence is CASSPQRSNQPQHF.

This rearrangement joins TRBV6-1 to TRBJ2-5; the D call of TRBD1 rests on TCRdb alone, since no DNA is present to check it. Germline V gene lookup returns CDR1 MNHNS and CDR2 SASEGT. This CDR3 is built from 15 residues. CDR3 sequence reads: CASSELDTYSGTQYF.

CDR3: CASSPGRGGRNIQYF. This chain uses TRBV7-9 with TRBJ2-4; there is no DNA to check the TCRdb D call of TRBD1. Germline V gene lookup returns CDR1 SEHNR and CDR2 FQNEAQ (reference sequence). The CDR3 totals 15 residues. Combining the CDR3 with reference TRBV7-9 and TRBJ2-4 gives the whole variable domain DTGVSQNPRHKITKRGQNVTFRCDPISEHNRLYWYRQTLGQGPEFLTYFQNEAQLEKSRLLSDRFSAERPKGSFSTLEIQRTEQGDSAMYLCASSPGRGGRNIQYFGAGTRLSVL.

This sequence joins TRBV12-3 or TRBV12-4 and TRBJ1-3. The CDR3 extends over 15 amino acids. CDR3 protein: CASSFGLFSGNTIYF.

The CDR3 sequence is CASGEHRVETQYF. The chain links TRBV28 to TRBJ2-5. This CDR3 spans 13 amino acids. Germline values: CDR1 MDHEN, CDR2 SYDVKM. Together with reference TRBV28 and TRBJ2-5, the CDR3 gives the full variable domain: DVKVTQSSRYLVKRTGEKVFLECVQDMDHENMFWYRQDPGLGLRLIYFSYDVKMKEKGDIPEGYSVSREKKERFSLILESASTNQTSMYLCASGEHRVETQYFGPGTRLLVL.

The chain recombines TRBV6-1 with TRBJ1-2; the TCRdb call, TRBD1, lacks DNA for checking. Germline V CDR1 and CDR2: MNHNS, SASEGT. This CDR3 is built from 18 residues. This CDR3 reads CASSLIPGTGGGGYGYTF.

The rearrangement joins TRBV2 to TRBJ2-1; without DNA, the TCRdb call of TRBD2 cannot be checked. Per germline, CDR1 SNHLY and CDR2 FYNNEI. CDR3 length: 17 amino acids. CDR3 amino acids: CASSEEALATPYNEQFF.

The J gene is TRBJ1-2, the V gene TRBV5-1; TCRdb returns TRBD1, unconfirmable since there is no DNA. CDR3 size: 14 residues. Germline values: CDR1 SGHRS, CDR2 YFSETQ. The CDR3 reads CASKSQSAGNGYTF.